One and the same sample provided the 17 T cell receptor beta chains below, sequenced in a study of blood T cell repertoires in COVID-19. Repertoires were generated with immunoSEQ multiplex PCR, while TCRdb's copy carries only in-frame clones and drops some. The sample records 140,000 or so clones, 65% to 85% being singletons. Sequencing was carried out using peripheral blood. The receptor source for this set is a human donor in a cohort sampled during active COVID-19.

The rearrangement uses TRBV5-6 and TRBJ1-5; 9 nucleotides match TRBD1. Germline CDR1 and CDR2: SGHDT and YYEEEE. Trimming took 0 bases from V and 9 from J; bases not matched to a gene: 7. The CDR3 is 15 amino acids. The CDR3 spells CASSLGGQGVWPQHF. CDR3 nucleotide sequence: TGTGCCAGCAGCTTGGGGGGACAGGGTGTTTGGCCCCAGCATTTT.

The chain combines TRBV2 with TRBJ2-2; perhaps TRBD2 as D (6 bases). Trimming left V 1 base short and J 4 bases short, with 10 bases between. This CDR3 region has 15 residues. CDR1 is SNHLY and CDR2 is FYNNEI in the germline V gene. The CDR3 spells CASSEGRRGTGELFF. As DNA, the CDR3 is TGTGCCAGCAGTGAAGGACGGCGGGGCACCGGGGAGCTGTTTTTT.

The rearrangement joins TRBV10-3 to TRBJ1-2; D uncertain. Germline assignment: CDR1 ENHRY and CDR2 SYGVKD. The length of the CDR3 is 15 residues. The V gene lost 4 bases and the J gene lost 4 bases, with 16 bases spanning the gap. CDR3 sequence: CAISANTGGSYGYTF. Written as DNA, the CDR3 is TGTGCCATCAGTGCAAACACGGGTGGATCCTATGGCTACACCTTC.

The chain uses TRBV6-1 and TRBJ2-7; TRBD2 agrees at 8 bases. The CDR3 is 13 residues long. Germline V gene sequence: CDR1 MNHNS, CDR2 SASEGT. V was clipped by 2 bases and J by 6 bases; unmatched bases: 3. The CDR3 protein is CASSESGSREQYF. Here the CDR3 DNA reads TGTGCCAGCAGTGAAAGCGGGAGTCGCGAGCAGTACTTC.

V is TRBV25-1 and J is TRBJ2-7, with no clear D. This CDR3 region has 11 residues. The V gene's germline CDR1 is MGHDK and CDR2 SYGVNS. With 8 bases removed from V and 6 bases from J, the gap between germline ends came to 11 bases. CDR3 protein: CASSGRVEQYF. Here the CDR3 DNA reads TGTGCCAGCTCGGGTCGGGTCGAGCAGTACTTC.

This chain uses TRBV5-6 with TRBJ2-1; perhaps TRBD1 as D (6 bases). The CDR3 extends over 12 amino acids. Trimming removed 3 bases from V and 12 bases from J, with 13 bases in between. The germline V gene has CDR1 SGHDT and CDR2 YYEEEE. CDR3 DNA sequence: TGTGCCAGCAGCTACAACAGGGTGGGGCAGTTCTTC. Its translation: CASSYNRVGQFF.

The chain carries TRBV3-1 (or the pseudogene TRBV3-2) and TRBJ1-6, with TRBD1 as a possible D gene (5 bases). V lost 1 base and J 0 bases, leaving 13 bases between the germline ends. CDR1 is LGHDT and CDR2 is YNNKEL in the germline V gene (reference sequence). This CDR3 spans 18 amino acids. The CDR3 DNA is TGTGCCAGCAGCCAAGCGGGACTTAGGAGCTCCTATAATTCACCCCTCCACTTT. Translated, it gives CASSQAGLRSSYNSPLHF.

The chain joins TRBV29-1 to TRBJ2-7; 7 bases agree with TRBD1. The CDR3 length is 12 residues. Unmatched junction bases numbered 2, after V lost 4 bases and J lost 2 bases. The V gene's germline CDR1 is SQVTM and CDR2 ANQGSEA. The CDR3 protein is CSVGQGTYEQYF. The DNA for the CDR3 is TGCAGCGTTGGACAGGGCACCTACGAGCAGTACTTC.

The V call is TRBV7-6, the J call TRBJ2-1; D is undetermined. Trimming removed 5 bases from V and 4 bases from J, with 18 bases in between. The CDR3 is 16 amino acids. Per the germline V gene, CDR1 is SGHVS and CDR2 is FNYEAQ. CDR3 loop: CASSAHLIGGYNEQFF. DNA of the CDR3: TGTGCCAGCAGCGCCCACCTGATCGGCGGTTACAATGAGCAGTTCTTC.

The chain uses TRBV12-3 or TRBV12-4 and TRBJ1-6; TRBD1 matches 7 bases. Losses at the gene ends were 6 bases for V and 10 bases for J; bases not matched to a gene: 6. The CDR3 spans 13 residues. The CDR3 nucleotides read TGTGCCAGCAGCGGGGACAGCCGATCACCCCTCCACTTT. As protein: CASSGDSRSPLHF.

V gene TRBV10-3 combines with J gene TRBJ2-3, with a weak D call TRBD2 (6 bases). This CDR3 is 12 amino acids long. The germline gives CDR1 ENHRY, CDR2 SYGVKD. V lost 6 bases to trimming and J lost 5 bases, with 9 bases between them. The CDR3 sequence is CAIRKEGDTQYF. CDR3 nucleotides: TGTGCCATCAGGAAGGAGGGAGATACGCAGTATTTT.

The CDR3 nucleotides are TGTGCCAGCAGTTCCGGGACAGGGGGATCAGGTGACTATGGCTACACCTTC. It is translated as CASSSGTGGSGDYGYTF. The V call is TRBV28, the J call TRBJ1-2, with 11 bases identical to TRBD1. There are 17 residues in the CDR3. Unmatched junction bases numbered 10, after V lost 4 bases and J lost 3 bases. Germline loops: CDR1 MDHEN, CDR2 SYDVKM.

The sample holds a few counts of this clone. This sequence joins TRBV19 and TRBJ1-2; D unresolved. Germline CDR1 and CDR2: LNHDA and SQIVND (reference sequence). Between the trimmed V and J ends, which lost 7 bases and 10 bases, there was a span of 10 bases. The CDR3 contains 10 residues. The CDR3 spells CASKGAYYTF. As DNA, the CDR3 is TGTGCCAGTAAGGGAGCGTACTACACCTTC.

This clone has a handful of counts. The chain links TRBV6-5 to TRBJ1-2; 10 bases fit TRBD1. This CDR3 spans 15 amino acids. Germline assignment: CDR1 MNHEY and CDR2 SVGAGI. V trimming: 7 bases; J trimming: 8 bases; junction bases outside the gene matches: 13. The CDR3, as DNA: TGTGCCAGCACCTTACTCGGACAGGGGGATTTAGGCTACACCTTC. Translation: CASTLLGQGDLGYTF.

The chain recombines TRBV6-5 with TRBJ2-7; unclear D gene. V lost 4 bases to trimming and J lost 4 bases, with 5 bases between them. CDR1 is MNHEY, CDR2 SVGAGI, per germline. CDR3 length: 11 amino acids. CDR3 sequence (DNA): TGTGCCAGCAGTTCCGTATACGAGCAGTACTTC. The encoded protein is CASSSVYEQYF.

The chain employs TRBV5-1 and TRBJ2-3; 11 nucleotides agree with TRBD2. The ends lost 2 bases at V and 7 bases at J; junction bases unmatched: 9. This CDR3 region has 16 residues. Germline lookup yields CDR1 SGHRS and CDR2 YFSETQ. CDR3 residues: CASSLPSGGFWNTQYF. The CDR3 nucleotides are TGCGCCAGCAGCTTACCTAGCGGGGGGTTTTGGAATACGCAGTATTTT. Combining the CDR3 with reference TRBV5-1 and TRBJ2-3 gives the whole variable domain KAGVTQTPRYLIKTRGQQVTLSCSPISGHRSVSWYQQTPGQGLQFLFEYFSETQRNKGNFPGRFSGRQFSNSRSEMNVSTLELGDSALYLCASSLPSGGFWNTQYFGPGTRLTVL.

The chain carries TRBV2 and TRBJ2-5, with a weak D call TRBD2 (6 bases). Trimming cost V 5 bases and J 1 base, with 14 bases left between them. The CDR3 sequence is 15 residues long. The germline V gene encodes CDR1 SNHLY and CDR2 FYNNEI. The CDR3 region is CASSKRLGSQETQYF. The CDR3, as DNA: TGTGCCAGCAGTAAGAGACTAGGTAGCCAAGAGACCCAGTACTTC.